This T cell receptor delta chain was identified in a study of gammadelta T cells in human blood. Findings and limits, study-wide: Polyclonal expansion of innate γδ T cells after birth appeared microbially driven.

TCRdb re-processed the RT-PCR reads using CATT. The profile covers roughly 990 delta-chain clones, with roughly 20% appearing a single time and around 19% taken by the ten largest. After removal of 3 bases from V and 0 bases from J, the junction contained 2 bases not matched to a gene. Germline V gene sequence: CDR1 GEAIGNYY, CDR2 EKD. The CDR3 covers 15 residues. This clone is labeled large. Its antigen remains unidentified. In the same sample, other DNA sequences code for this CDR3. This sequence originates from a human donor. Source material: Vgamma9Vdelta2 gamma-delta T cells from infant blood. The chain employs TRDV2 and TRDJ1, with TRDD3 identical over 11 bases. CDR3 sequence: CACDLLGDNTDKLIF. The CDR3 region has the DNA TGTGCCTGTGACTTACTGGGGGATAACACCGATAAACTCATCTTT.